What follows describes a single T cell receptor (beta chain). The TCR beta library used iRepertoire HTBI primers with Arm-PCR amplification of CDR3. TCRdb recomputed calls from the multiplex PCR reads with MiXCR, one row per CDR3 protein. Among 500,000 to 800,000 distinct CDR3 sequences listed, 25% to 35% were seen once. This record belongs to a study of regulatory T cells in long-lasting Graves disease. The time point here: persistent/refractory GD, antithyroid drugs over 5 years with positive TRAb. PBMC-derived RNA was used for the TCR library. CDR3 length: 13 amino acids. In germline, CDR1 is SQVTM, CDR2 ANQGSEA. The ends lost 5 bases at V and 10 bases at J; junction bases unmatched: 13.

Sequenced here: peripheral blood mononuclear cells (PBMCs), sampled when the disease was refractory, from a patient treated with antithyroid drugs. The V gene is TRBV29-1, the J gene TRBJ1-1, with TRBD1 matching 7 bases. This clonotype was obtained from a female donor with Graves disease. The CDR3 nucleotides read TGCAGCGTTTCACAGGGGACATTTTTTTTAGCTTTCTTT. This codes for CSVSQGTFFLAFF.